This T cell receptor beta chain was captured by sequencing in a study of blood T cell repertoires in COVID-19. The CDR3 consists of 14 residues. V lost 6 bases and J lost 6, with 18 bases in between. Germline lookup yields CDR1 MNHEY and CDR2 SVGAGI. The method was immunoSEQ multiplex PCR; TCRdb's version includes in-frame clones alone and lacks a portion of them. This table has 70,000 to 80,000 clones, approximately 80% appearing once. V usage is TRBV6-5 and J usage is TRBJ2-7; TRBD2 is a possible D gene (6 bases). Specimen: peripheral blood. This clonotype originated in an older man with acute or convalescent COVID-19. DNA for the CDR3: TGTGCCAGCAGACCGGGACTCGAGGGTCTCGAGCAGTACTTC. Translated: CASRPGLEGLEQYF.